This T cell receptor beta chain came from a study of blood T cell repertoires in COVID-19. Study summary: Acute and convalescent COVID-19 specimens originated in the United States, Italy and Spain. PBMCs, B-cell-depleted T cells, or T cells were the source of the cDNA or gDNA that made up the material.

V dropped 4 bases and J dropped 6 bases, with 20 bases sitting between them. The CDR3 loop spans 15 amino acids. The germline gives CDR1 SGHRS, CDR2 YFSETQ. In the source study's methods: Reference gene primer amplification gave nucleated cell count estimates. TCRdb's copy holds only in-frame clones and misses some; the assay was immunoSEQ multiplex PCR. For V, J and clone size, that table is used; D and trimming come from the DNA. Of some 200,000 clones in the sample, more than 80% were seen once. The chain uses TRBV5-1 and TRBJ2-7, with D tentatively TRBD2 (5 bases). The material sequenced was peripheral blood. This sequence originates from a man aged 45 to 65 with acute or convalescent COVID-19. In DNA, the CDR3 is TGCGCCAGCAGCAAGGACCCTGGACCCCGGGGCGAGCAGTACTTC. It encodes CASSKDPGPRGEQYF. The full variable domain, completed using reference TRBV5-1 and TRBJ2-7, is KAGVTQTPRYLIKTRGQQVTLSCSPISGHRSVSWYQQTPGQGLQFLFEYFSETQRNKGNFPGRFSGRQFSNSRSEMNVSTLELGDSALYLCASSKDPGPRGEQYFGPGTRLTVT.